Listed here are 9 T cell receptor beta chains from one sample, sequenced in a study of T cell responses to AZD1222 COVID-19 vaccine (dated by TCRdb to the early 2020s). The meaning of the sample's time point label: baseline before first vaccination. The library was built by means of the immunoSEQ multiplex PCR assay. Held by TCRdb, this immuneACCESS table contains in-frame sequences only and omits some clones. Under half of the omission traces to an unresolved V gene where checked; the cause of the rest is unknown. Here the sample has over 80,000 clones; 80% to 90% occur a single time. The top ten constitute approximately 30% of the sample. The source material was peripheral blood, sampled on day 0 of AZD1222 vaccination. The receptors were gathered from an adult in good health.

This sequence joins TRBV6-6 and TRBJ2-1, with 9 bases lining up with TRBD2. V was pared by 3 bases and J by 7 bases, with 10 bases of the junction left unmatched. CDR1 and CDR2 from the germline V gene are MNHNY and SVGAGI (reference sequence). The CDR3 is 16 amino acids. The CDR3 coding sequence is TGTGCCAGCAGTTATATAGCGGGAGTTGGACAAAATGAGCAGTTCTTC. Translated: CASSYIAGVGQNEQFF.

The V call is TRBV7-2, the J call TRBJ2-1, with TRBD2 matching over 11 bases. CDR1 is SGHTA and CDR2 is FQGNSA in the germline V gene. This CDR3 contains 15 residues. V gave up 0 bases and J gave up 12 bases; unmatched junction bases: 7. The CDR3 reads CASSLAGTSGVAQFF. CDR3 nucleotides: TGTGCCAGCAGCTTAGCCGGGACTAGCGGTGTGGCGCAGTTCTTC.

The V call is TRBV6-5, the J call TRBJ2-1; 7 bases fit TRBD2. With 2 bases clipped from V and 8 bases from J, the junction kept 12 bases outside the gene matches. Germline V lookup: CDR1 MNHEY, CDR2 SVGAGI. This CDR3 region has 16 residues. CDR3 loop: CASSYGRDGLPDEQFF. CDR3 nucleotides: TGTGCCAGCAGTTACGGGAGGGACGGCCTGCCGGATGAGCAGTTCTTC.

The CDR3: CASSLGGGMSYGYTF. CDR3 nucleotide sequence: TGTGCCAGCAGCTTAGGAGGGGGGATGAGCTATGGCTACACCTTC. V and J are TRBV7-6 and TRBJ1-2; tentatively, D is TRBD1 (6 bases). V was cut by 1 base and J by 4 bases, with 13 bases left in between. This CDR3 region has 15 residues. In germline, CDR1 is SGHVS, CDR2 FNYEAQ.

The CDR3 protein is CASSLDRVTGELFF. CDR3 coding DNA: TGTGCCAGCAGCTTGGACAGGGTTACCGGGGAGCTGTTTTTT. The chain recombines TRBV5-4 with TRBJ2-2; weak D call: TRBD1 (6 bases). The ends were cut back, 0 bases at V and 5 bases at J, with 8 bases in the middle. This CDR3 comprises 14 residues. Germline lookup yields CDR1 SGHNT and CDR2 YYREEE (reference sequence).

CDR3 sequence reads: CASSPPGLAGGREQFF. DNA for the CDR3: TGTGCCAGCTCACCACCAGGACTAGCGGGAGGGCGGGAGCAGTTCTTC. The V gene is TRBV18, the J gene TRBJ2-1, with TRBD2 matching over 15 bases. V lost 0 bases to trimming and J lost 10 bases; unmatched junction nucleotides: 4. Germline V CDR1 and CDR2: KGHSH, LQKENI. This CDR3 is 16 amino acids long.

The chain couples TRBV6-5 to TRBJ2-7, with D perhaps TRBD2 (6 bases). The V gene lost 2 bases and the J gene lost 2 bases, with 10 bases spanning the gap. Germline CDR1 reads MNHEY; CDR2 reads SVGAGI. The CDR3 loop spans 14 amino acids. The CDR3 bases are TGTGCCAGCAGTTACCGGACTAAGACCTACGAGCAGTACTTC. It codes for CASSYRTKTYEQYF.

CDR3 sequence: CSARDAETQYF. The CDR3 nucleotides read TGCAGTGCTAGAGATGCGGAGACCCAGTACTTC. This chain connects TRBV20-1 to TRBJ2-5; D is undetermined. The CDR3 is made up of 11 amino acids. V gave up 0 bases and J gave up 5 bases, with 4 bases separating them. Per the germline V gene, CDR1 is DFQATT and CDR2 is SNEGSKA (reference sequence).

V usage is TRBV6-1 and J usage is TRBJ2-7; D is uncertain. CDR3 length: 12 residues. V was cut by 3 bases and J by 3 bases, with 6 bases left in between. Germline V lookup: CDR1 MNHNS, CDR2 SASEGT. The CDR3 DNA reads as TGTGCCAGCAGTGATCCAGACTACGAGCAGTACTTC. It specifies CASSDPDYEQYF.